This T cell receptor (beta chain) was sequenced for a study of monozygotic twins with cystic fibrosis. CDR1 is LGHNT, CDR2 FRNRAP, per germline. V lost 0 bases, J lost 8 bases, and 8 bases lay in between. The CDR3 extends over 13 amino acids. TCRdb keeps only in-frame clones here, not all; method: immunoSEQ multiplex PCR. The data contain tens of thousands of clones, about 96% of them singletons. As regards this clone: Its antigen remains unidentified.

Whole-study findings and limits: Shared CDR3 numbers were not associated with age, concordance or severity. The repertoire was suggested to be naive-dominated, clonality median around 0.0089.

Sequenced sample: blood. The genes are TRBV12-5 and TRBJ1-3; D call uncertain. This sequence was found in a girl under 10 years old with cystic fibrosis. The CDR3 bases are TGTGCTAGTGGTTTGGTATTTGGGGACACCATATATTTT. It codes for CASGLVFGDTIYF.